This T cell receptor beta chain was sequenced during a study of blood T cells in healthy people across ages. V dropped 6 bases and J dropped 1 base, with 16 bases sitting between them. The CDR3 has 15 residues. Germline V gene sequence: CDR1 DFQATT, CDR2 SNEGSKA (reference sequence). Combining a sample-barcoded 5' primer with a J-beta primer mix, a second PCR ran for roughly 6 to 11 cycles. Each CDR3 protein is one row after TCRdb ran MiXCR on the 5' RACE reads. This repertoire shows roughly 790,000 distinct CDR3 sequences, roughly 45% found once; its top ten account for 20% to 25%. This chain connects TRBV20-1 to TRBJ1-5; TRBD1 is a possible D gene (6 bases). This TCR was sampled from a woman aged 60 to 75 in good health. Sequencing used blood. The CDR3 DNA reads TGCAGTGCCACAAAGGGGGGGGTGAGCAATCAGCCCCAGCATTTT. Its protein product is CSATKGGVSNQPQHF.